These 28 T cell receptor beta chains were all obtained from the same sample, sequenced in a study of Ad26.COV2.S vaccination and SARS-CoV-2 variants. Assay: immunoSEQ multiplex PCR; the TCRdb copy retains only in-frame clones and omits some. Of 350,000 to 450,000 clones in the sample, about 91% are singletons; the top ten hold 3% to 4%. Source: peripheral blood, taken after recovery from COVID-19. The source of these receptors is a human donor who had recovered from COVID-19.

The V gene is TRBV5-1, the J gene TRBJ2-2, with 11 bases matching TRBD2. CDR1 SGHRS and CDR2 YFSETQ come from the germline V gene. V shed 5 bases, J shed 4 bases, and the junction held 7 bases outside the gene matches. The CDR3 is 16 amino acids. In DNA, the CDR3 is TGCGCCAGCAGTTTTCCCGGGACTAGCGGCACCGGGGAGCTGTTTTTT. The encoded protein is CASSFPGTSGTGELFF.

J is TRBJ2-3 and V is TRBV3-1 (or the pseudogene TRBV3-2), with 7 bases matching TRBD2. Germline V lookup: CDR1 LGHDT, CDR2 YNNKEL (reference sequence). Trimming cost V 6 bases and J 0 bases; bases outside gene matches: 3. CDR3 length equals 14 residues. This CDR3 reads CASSQRGSTDTQYF. CDR3 sequence (DNA): TGTGCCAGCAGTCAGCGGGGTAGCACAGATACGCAGTATTTT.

The rearrangement uses TRBV7-2 and TRBJ1-2; D is possibly TRBD1 (6 bases). V was pared by 1 base and J by 5 bases, with 17 bases between. The length of the CDR3 is 16 residues. Per germline, CDR1 SGHTA and CDR2 FQGNSA. The DNA for the CDR3 is TGTGCCAGCAGCTTAGGTTTAGGACAGACCAATTATGGCTACACCTTC. Translated: CASSLGLGQTNYGYTF.

V usage is TRBV19 and J usage is TRBJ1-4; TRBD1 aligns across 11 bases. CDR3 length: 16 residues. Trimming took 3 bases from V and 6 from J; bases not matched to a gene: 6. Looked up from germline, CDR1 is LNHDA and CDR2 is SQIVND (reference sequence). CDR3 in DNA: TGTGCCAGTAGTATGGGACAGGGGGGCCAATATGAAAAACTGTTTTTT. Residues: CASSMGQGGQYEKLFF.

The CDR3 region has the DNA TGTGCCAGCAGCGTAGTCTTTCTAGCGGGGGGCACAGATACGCAGTATTTT. Translating gives CASSVVFLAGGTDTQYF. The chain carries TRBV9 and TRBJ2-3; 10 bases are a match to TRBD2. The CDR3 loop spans 17 amino acids. The junction had 5 bases not matched to a gene; V was cut back by 0 bases and J by 1 base. Germline V gene data show CDR1 as SGDLS and CDR2 as YYNGEE.

The gene calls are TRBV9 and TRBJ1-4; TRBD1 is a possible D gene (5 bases). V dropped 0 bases and J dropped 2 bases, with 8 bases sitting between them. The germline CDR1 and CDR2 sequences are SGDLS and YYNGEE. This CDR3 is built from 15 residues. CDR3 residues: CASSVAQGTNEKLFF. The CDR3 coding sequence is TGTGCCAGCAGCGTAGCGCAGGGCACTAATGAAAAACTGTTTTTT.

This chain uses TRBV12-3 or TRBV12-4 with TRBJ2-1; D ambiguous. Trimming left V 8 bases short and J 5 bases short, with 13 bases between. This CDR3 spans 13 amino acids. The DNA for the CDR3 is TGTGCCAGCGCAACCCTAGGAAACAATGAGCAGTTCTTC. Residues: CASATLGNNEQFF.

The chain joins TRBV18 to TRBJ2-5; TRBD1 might be the D (5 bases). The germline CDR1 and CDR2 sequences are KGHSH and LQKENI. The CDR3 is made up of 15 amino acids. Trimming shortened V by 3 bases and J by 1 base, and 12 bases separated the two germline ends. The DNA for the CDR3 is TGTGCCAGCTCACCGGACACGGCCAGCCAAGAGACCCAGTACTTC. This encodes CASSPDTASQETQYF.

V and J are TRBV19 and TRBJ1-5; 10 nucleotides line up with TRBD1. Unmatched junction bases numbered 6, after V lost 4 bases and J lost 3 bases. The CDR3 spans 16 residues. Germline CDR1 and CDR2: LNHDA and SQIVND (reference sequence). In DNA, the CDR3 is TGTGCCAGTAGTAGGACAGGGGGTATGCTCAATCAGCCCCAGCATTTT. This sequence encodes CASSRTGGMLNQPQHF.

This chain joins TRBV7-9 and TRBJ2-7; no reliable D call. Germline assignment: CDR1 SEHNR and CDR2 FQNEAQ (reference sequence). V was shortened by 3 bases and J by 5 bases, with 5 bases between the two germline ends. The CDR3 contains 11 residues. DNA for the CDR3: TGTGCCAGCAGCTTCATCGACGAGCAGTACTTC. Its protein is CASSFIDEQYF.

This chain connects TRBV10-1 to TRBJ2-7; TRBD2 aligns across 8 bases. Trimming at V came to 7 bases and at J to 1 base, leaving 24 bases not matched to a gene. The V gene's germline CDR1 is WNHNN and CDR2 SYGVQD (reference sequence). This CDR3 contains 20 residues. For the CDR3, the DNA is TGCGCCAGCACTTATGGCGGGGGGCTAAACAACCGGATGATTTCCTACGAGCAGTACTTC. Translated: CASTYGGGLNNRMISYEQYF.

CDR3 coding DNA: TGTGCCAGCAGCCCGCCCGGGGAACTTAAGGAGCTGTTTTTT. Amino acids: CASSPPGELKELFF. V gene TRBV7-6 combines with J gene TRBJ2-2; weak D call: TRBD2 (5 bases). CDR1 SGHVS and CDR2 FNYEAQ come from the germline V gene. CDR3 length: 14 residues. V lost 5 bases, J lost 10 bases, and 17 bases lay in between.

The rearrangement uses TRBV7-2 and TRBJ1-5; 8 bases align to TRBD1. V trimming: 0 bases; J trimming: 7 bases; junction bases outside the gene matches: 5. The germline V gene has CDR1 SGHTA and CDR2 FQGNSA. This CDR3 comprises 15 residues. The CDR3 coding sequence is TGTGCCAGCAGCTTAGCTCCAGGGGGCGGACAGCCCCAGCATTTT. It is translated as CASSLAPGGGQPQHF. Full variable domain (outside the CDR3, taken from reference TRBV7-2 and TRBJ1-5): GAGVSQSPSNKVTEKGKDVELRCDPISGHTALYWYRQSLGQGLEFLIYFQGNSAPDKSGLPSDRFSAERTGGSVSTLTIQRTQQEDSAVYLCASSLAPGGGQPQHFGDGTRLSIL.

The chain carries TRBV3-1 (or the pseudogene TRBV3-2) and TRBJ1-6, with D perhaps TRBD1 (6 bases). The CDR3 is made up of 14 amino acids. Germline CDR1 LGHDT, CDR2 YNNKEL (reference sequence). Trimming left V 6 bases short and J 10 bases short, with 16 bases between. The CDR3 is CASSSVQGWSPLHF. In DNA, the CDR3 is TGTGCCAGCAGTTCAGTTCAGGGGTGGTCACCCCTCCACTTT.

The J gene is TRBJ1-4, the V gene TRBV29-1, with D tentatively TRBD1 (5 bases). CDR1 SQVTM and CDR2 ANQGSEA come from the germline V gene. The V end was cut by 1 base, the J end by 5 bases, with 14 bases between. CDR3 size: 15 residues. The DNA of the CDR3 is TGCAGCGTTGAAGTCCGCGGGGCCTACAATGAAAAACTGTTTTTT. It codes for CSVEVRGAYNEKLFF.

This chain connects TRBV10-3 to TRBJ2-7; 7 positions match TRBD2. CDR3 size: 17 residues. V lost 5 bases, J lost 6 bases, and 19 bases stayed unmatched. Germline lookup yields CDR1 ENHRY and CDR2 SYGVKD. CDR3 sequence reads: CAISFNPGEGGSGEQYF. The CDR3 DNA follows: TGTGCCATCAGTTTCAACCCGGGGGAGGGCGGGAGTGGCGAGCAGTACTTC.

This chain links TRBV19 with TRBJ2-7, with D possibly called TRBD1 or TRBD2 (5 bases each). The CDR3 sequence is 15 residues long. Germline assignment: CDR1 LNHDA and CDR2 SQIVND (reference sequence). The V end was cut by 1 base, the J end by 4 bases, with 14 bases between. The CDR3 loop reads CASSIGGGSLYEQYF. For the CDR3, the DNA is TGTGCCAGTAGTATAGGTGGGGGATCTTTGTACGAGCAGTACTTC.

The chain recombines TRBV6-2 or TRBV6-3 with TRBJ2-2, with 10 bases matching TRBD1. The V gene end was trimmed by 3 bases and the J gene end by 4 bases; junction bases not matched to a gene: 5. This CDR3 comprises 16 residues. Germline V gene data show CDR1 as MNHEY and CDR2 as SVGEGT. For the CDR3, the DNA is TGTGCCAGCAGTTATCCCGGGACAGGGGTCACCGGGGAGCTGTTTTTT. It is translated as CASSYPGTGVTGELFF.

The V call is TRBV20-1, the J call TRBJ2-1; 7 nucleotides line up with TRBD2. CDR3 length: 11 amino acids. Germline V CDR1 and CDR2: DFQATT, SNEGSKA (reference sequence). The J segment lost 10 bases and the V segment lost 6 bases, leaving 6 bases of the junction unmatched. In DNA form, the CDR3 reads TGCAGTGCGGCAGTTAGCGGGGAGCAGTTCTTC. Translated: CSAAVSGEQFF.

The V gene is TRBV6-5, the J gene TRBJ1-4; 10 nucleotides agree with TRBD1. CDR1 MNHEY and CDR2 SVGAGI come from the germline V gene. The CDR3 has 15 residues. The trim removed 4 bases at V and 6 bases at J, leaving 5 bases unmatched. CDR3 residues: CASSSLTGGDEKLFF. DNA of the CDR3: TGTGCCAGCAGTTCCCTGACAGGGGGCGATGAAAAACTGTTTTTT.

The chain has TRBV6-1 and TRBJ1-2, with D maybe TRBD1 (6 bases). This CDR3 is built from 14 residues. Germline V gene sequence: CDR1 MNHNS, CDR2 SASEGT. V was cut by 3 bases and J by 3 bases, with 11 bases left in between. Here the CDR3 reads CASSDRTVDYGYTF. CDR3 sequence (DNA): TGTGCCAGCAGTGATAGGACAGTAGACTATGGCTACACCTTC.

J is TRBJ2-7 and V is TRBV7-8, with D tentatively TRBD1 (6 bases). Trimming took off 5 bases at V and 4 bases at J, with 15 bases between the two ends. The CDR3 loop spans 14 amino acids. Germline V CDR1 and CDR2: SGHVS, FQNEAQ. The CDR3 loop reads CASSPLPGAYEQYF. The CDR3 DNA sequence: TGTGCCAGCAGCCCCCTCCCAGGGGCGTACGAGCAGTACTTC.

As concerns this clone: This specimen includes other DNA sequences encoding the same CDR3. V and J are TRBV27 and TRBJ1-1; D gene uncertain. The CDR3 consists of 13 residues. Trimming took 5 bases from V and 1 from J, leaving 8 bases between them. Germline V CDR1 and CDR2: MNHEY, SMNVEV (reference sequence). The CDR3 loop is CASSLQRNTEAFF. CDR3 DNA: TGTGCCAGCAGTCTACAAAGGAACACTGAAGCTTTCTTT.

The J gene is TRBJ1-6, the V gene TRBV7-2, with a weak D call TRBD1 (6 bases). V was shortened by 1 base and J by 10 bases, with 20 bases between the two germline ends. The germline CDR1 and CDR2 sequences are SGHTA and FQGNSA. This CDR3 region has 17 residues. Here the CDR3 DNA reads TGTGCCAGCAGCTTAGTTTCCCAGGGGATTTTAAAATCACCCCTCCACTTT. Amino acids: CASSLVSQGILKSPLHF.

This clone came up once. V usage is TRBV6-5 and J usage is TRBJ1-1, with no clear D. V was shortened by 7 bases and J by 5 bases, with 17 bases between the two germline ends. There are 14 residues in the CDR3. Germline CDR1 and CDR2: MNHEY and SVGAGI. The DNA for the CDR3 is TGTGCCAGCACCTTCTCAGGTACTTCGACTGAAGCTTTCTTT. This encodes CASTFSGTSTEAFF.

V and J are TRBV28 and TRBJ1-1; D is unresolved. This CDR3 spans 11 amino acids. Deletions cut 4 bases from V and 10 bases from J, with 10 bases between. Per germline, CDR1 MDHEN and CDR2 SYDVKM. The CDR3 DNA follows: TGTGCCAGCAGTTCGGGAGGGCGAGCTTTCTTT. Translating it yields CASSSGGRAFF.

V is TRBV7-9 and J is TRBJ2-7, with a weak D call TRBD1 (6 bases). Trimming stripped 1 base from V and 1 base from J, with 11 bases between. Germline loops: CDR1 SEHNR, CDR2 FQNEAQ (reference sequence). The CDR3 is 15 residues long. The CDR3 DNA sequence: TGTGCCAGCAGCTTAGACCGGGACAAATCCTACGAGCAGTACTTC. This translates into CASSLDRDKSYEQYF.

This sequence joins TRBV5-1 and TRBJ1-1; 9 bases fit TRBD1. Germline V CDR1 and CDR2: SGHRS, YFSETQ. Germline trimming cut 4 bases from V and 1 base from J; bases unmatched to any gene: 8. CDR3 length: 16 amino acids. The CDR3 coding sequence is TGCGCCAGCAGCCCGAGGGACAGGGAGCAGAACACTGAAGCTTTCTTT. The encoded protein is CASSPRDREQNTEAFF.